The rows below give T cell receptor beta chains drawn from one sample of a study of breast tumors, draining lymph nodes, adjacent tissues. Via MiXCR, TCRdb re-called the multiplex PCR reads, giving one row per CDR3 protein. This sample has 140,000 to 150,000 distinct CDR3 sequences, with about 33% found just once. The sequenced material came from axillary lymph node tissue. These receptors came from a female donor with breast cancer. Some clones in this sample may be carry-over from other donors' samples. Both conserved end residues are part of each CDR3. A D gene is named only where the DNA matches it firmly. Clone size is given for some rows only: seen once, a few or many times, or a class if the clone is expanded.

D,J,size,V,CDR3,DNA
TRBD2,TRBJ2-7,many,TRBV15,CATSRQTSGVSVSRAYSRYEQYF,TGTGCCACCAGCAGACAGACTAGCGGGGTGTCGGTCTCTAGGGCTTATTCCAGATACGAGCAGTACTTC
.,TRBJ2-7,many,TRBV6-1,CASSESWGQSYEQYF,TGTGCCAGCAGTGAAAGCTGGGGGCAAAGTTACGAGCAGTACTTC
.,TRBJ1-6,many,TRBV14,CASSQAPDSPLHF,TGTGCCAGCAGCCAAGCACCGGATTCACCCCTCCACTTT
TRBD1,TRBJ2-3,.,TRBV5-1,CASSAGQVLDTQYF,TGCGCCAGCAGCGCGGGACAGGTACTTGATACGCAGTATTTT
.,TRBJ2-7,many,TRBV18,CASSPIRGPSYEQYF,TGTGCCAGCTCACCCATCCGGGGCCCTTCTTACGAGCAGTACTTC
.,TRBJ2-2,few,TRBV10-1,CASSDRTGKNTGELFF,TGCGCCAGCAGTGACCGGACGGGGAAGAACACCGGGGAGCTGTTTTTT
.,TRBJ1-2,many,TRBV9,CASSVGLVGQGRASNYGYTF,TGTGCCAGCAGCGTAGGGTTGGTTGGGCAGGGGCGAGCCTCTAACTATGGCTACACCTTC
.,TRBJ1-1,once,TRBV6-2/TRBV6-3,CASSSGRGENTEAFF,TGTGCCAGCAGTTCAGGGAGGGGGGAGAACACTGAAGCTTTCTTT
.,TRBJ2-1,.,TRBV20-1,CSARETGLVNEQFF,TGCAGTGCTAGAGAAACAGGGCTGGTTAATGAGCAGTTCTTC
.,TRBJ1-6,many,TRBV3-1,CASSQAFSWTQVSPLHF,TGTGCCAGCAGCCAAGCCTTTTCGTGGACCCAGGTTTCACCCCTCCACTTT
.,TRBJ2-1,.,TRBV5-6,CASSFPSSNEQFF,TGTGCCAGCAGCTTCCCCTCCTCCAATGAGCAGTTCTTC
.,TRBJ2-1,many,TRBV7-3,CASSLTLGGLSSYNEQFF,TGTGCCAGCAGCTTAACGTTGGGGGGCTTAAGCTCCTACAATGAGCAGTTCTTC
.,TRBJ1-1,.,TRBV18,CASHRSGTQGTEAFF,TGTGCCAGCCATAGGTCAGGGACCCAAGGCACTGAAGCTTTCTTT
.,TRBJ2-2,many,TRBV19,CASSKATGELFF,TGTGCCAGTAGTAAGGCCACCGGGGAGCTGTTTTTT
.,TRBJ2-2,many,TRBV9,CASSVGTDNTGELFF,TGTGCCAGCAGCGTCGGGACCGATAACACCGGGGAGCTGTTTTTT
TRBD1,TRBJ2-7,.,TRBV20-1,CSATSTGGRTAYEQYF,TGCAGTGCTACAAGCACAGGGGGCAGGACGGCCTACGAGCAGTACTTC
.,TRBJ1-2,.,TRBV2,CARGGRASLGYTF,TGTGCCCGGGGGGGAAGAGCTTCCCTTGGCTACACCTTC
.,TRBJ1-2,many,TRBV7-2,CASSLLPGLNYGYTF,TGTGCCAGCAGCTTATTGCCGGGACTGAACTATGGCTACACCTTC
.,TRBJ1-5,.,TRBV5-8,CASSSGSALGQPQHF,TGTGCCAGCAGCTCCGGGTCCGCCTTGGGACAGCCCCAGCATTTT
TRBD2,TRBJ2-5,.,TRBV20-1,CSAPPRGDLLETQYF,TGCAGTGCACCACCGCGGGGGGACCTTTTGGAGACCCAGTACTTC
TRBD1,TRBJ2-7,many,TRBV6-5,CASSYFTGDYEQYF,TGTGCCAGCAGTTACTTTACAGGGGACTACGAGCAGTACTTC
TRBD2,TRBJ2-3,.,TRBV15,CATSPGLAGSIEQYF,TGTGCCACCAGCCCGGGACTAGCGGGGAGCATTGAGCAGTATTTT
.,TRBJ2-5,.,TRBV2,CASSERSGGGGTQYF,TGTGCCAGCAGTGAACGTAGTGGGGGCGGGGGGACCCAGTACTTC
.,TRBJ1-5,.,TRBV12-3/TRBV12-4,CASGFLRFPSRNQPQHF,TGTGCCAGCGGTTTCCTTCGTTTCCCCTCTCGGAATCAGCCCCAGCATTTT
.,TRBJ1-1,.,TRBV5-1,CASSFSGNTEAFF,TGCGCCAGCAGCTTTTCCGGGAACACTGAAGCTTTCTTT
.,TRBJ1-6,.,TRBV20-1,CSARDSNNSPLHF,TGCAGTGCTAGAGATAGCAATAATTCACCCCTCCACTTT
.,TRBJ1-4,many,TRBV5-1,CASSFSGSTNEKLFF,TGCGCCAGCAGCTTCTCAGGGTCAACTAATGAAAAACTGTTTTTT
.,TRBJ1-2,many,TRBV20-1,CSAQMVIYGYTF,TGCAGTGCTCAGATGGTGATATATGGCTACACCTTC
.,TRBJ2-7,.,TRBV7-9,CASSLRDANEQYF,TGTGCCAGCAGCTTAAGGGACGCCAACGAGCAGTACTTC
TRBD1,TRBJ2-7,many,TRBV30,CAWTLQGDRGTYEQYF,TGTGCCTGGACCTTACAGGGGGACAGGGGCACCTACGAGCAGTACTTC
.,TRBJ2-2,.,TRBV3-1,CASSQGVDGGELFF,TGTGCCAGCAGCCAAGGGGTGGACGGGGGGGAGCTGTTTTTT
.,TRBJ1-4,.,TRBV29-1,CSVSGPATNEKLFF,TGCAGCGTTAGCGGGCCTGCAACTAATGAAAAACTGTTTTTT
.,TRBJ2-1,many,TRBV20-1,CSAAGRRSSYNEQFF,TGCAGTGCCGCTGGACGCAGGAGCTCCTACAATGAGCAGTTCTTC
TRBD1,TRBJ2-3,many,TRBV6-6,CASSYGDSLTDTQYF,TGTGCCAGCAGTTACGGGGACAGTCTCACAGATACGCAGTATTTT
TRBD1,TRBJ1-4,many,TRBV6-5,CASSHGQGAGNEKLFF,TGTGCCAGCAGTCACGGACAGGGGGCGGGCAATGAAAAACTGTTTTTT
.,TRBJ1-1,few,TRBV19,CASSIERSNTEAFF,TGTGCCAGTAGTATAGAACGTTCGAACACTGAAGCTTTCTTT
TRBD2,TRBJ2-5,many,TRBV6-5,CASSYGGGVRETQYF,TGTGCCAGCAGTTATGGGGGGGGGGTCAGAGAGACCCAGTACTTC
.,TRBJ2-7,.,TRBV7-9,CASSLVEGSEQYF,TGTGCCAGCAGCTTAGTCGAGGGCTCCGAGCAGTACTTC
.,TRBJ1-5,many,TRBV28,CASSYSRGLNQPQHF,TGTGCCAGCAGTTACAGCAGGGGTCTAAATCAGCCCCAGCATTTT
TRBD1,TRBJ2-7,.,TRBV2,CASSEPGGQLQREQYF,TGTGCCAGCAGTGAACCTGGGGGACAGCTCCAACGCGAGCAGTACTTC
.,TRBJ1-3,many,TRBV5-4,CASSLGGPISSGNTIYF,TGTGCCAGCAGCTTGGGGGGCCCGATTAGCTCTGGAAACACCATATATTTT
TRBD1,TRBJ1-2,many,TRBV20-1,CSASVDRGSGYTF,TGCAGTGCTAGTGTGGACAGGGGGTCAGGCTACACCTTC
.,TRBJ1-2,.,TRBV7-8,CASSLAAGSNYGYTF,TGTGCCAGCAGCTTAGCAGCAGGGTCCAACTATGGCTACACCTTC
TRBD2,TRBJ2-6,.,TRBV9,CASSAVGLAGGPGANVLTF,TGTGCCAGCAGCGCTGTGGGACTAGCGGGGGGGCCTGGGGCCAACGTCCTGACTTTC
.,TRBJ1-2,many,TRBV9,CASSAGPRTNYGYTF,TGTGCCAGCAGCGCCGGACCGAGAACTAACTATGGCTACACCTTC
.,TRBJ1-5,many,TRBV6-6,CASSHSGAGRPGLNQPQHF,TGTGCCAGCAGTCACTCCGGGGCAGGTCGCCCCGGCCTTAATCAGCCCCAGCATTTT
.,TRBJ1-2,many,TRBV6-2/TRBV6-3,CASSYMGLGPYGYTF,TGTGCCAGCAGTTACATGGGGCTGGGGCCCTATGGCTACACCTTC
TRBD1,TRBJ1-5,.,TRBV12-3/TRBV12-4,CASRTDRRDQPRHF,TGTGCCAGCAGAACGGACAGGCGGGATCAGCCCCGGCATTTT
.,TRBJ2-5,once,TRBV19,CASSIQAGTQYF,TGTGCCAGTAGTATTCAAGCGGGGACCCAGTACTTC
.,TRBJ2-3,.,TRBV19,CASRGGRDTFNEQYF,TGTGCCAGCAGGGGGGGCAGGGACACCTTCAATGAGCAGTATTTT
TRBD1,TRBJ2-1,.,TRBV6-2/TRBV6-3,CASSHDRGYNEQFF,TGTGCCAGCAGTCACGACAGGGGGTACAATGAGCAGTTCTTC
.,TRBJ2-5,many,TRBV20-1,CSVPSGGQETQYF,TGCAGTGTCCCTTCGGGTGGACAAGAGACCCAGTACTTC
.,TRBJ2-3,.,TRBV29-1,CSVQRGVGGTDTQYF,TGCAGCGTTCAACGGGGCGTTGGAGGCACAGATACACAGTATTTT
.,TRBJ1-6,many,TRBV19,CASSEVATSPLHF,TGTGCCAGTAGTGAAGTTGCGACCTCACCCCTCCACTTT
.,TRBJ2-5,.,TRBV7-2,CASSLQGAGETRYF,TGTGCCAGCAGCCTTCAAGGAGCAGGGGAGACCCGGTACTTC
.,TRBJ2-2,many,TRBV12-3/TRBV12-4,CASSFRANTGELFF,TGTGCCAGCAGTTTCCGTGCGAACACCGGGGAGCTGTTTTTT
TRBD1,TRBJ2-5,.,TRBV5-1,CAGSSPTGGGRGTQYF,TGCGCCGGCAGCTCGCCGACAGGGGGCGGCCGGGGGACCCAGTACTTC
TRBD2,TRBJ2-1,.,TRBV7-2,CATSLYSGGADEQFF,TGTGCCACCAGCTTATACAGCGGGGGGGCCGATGAGCAGTTCTTC